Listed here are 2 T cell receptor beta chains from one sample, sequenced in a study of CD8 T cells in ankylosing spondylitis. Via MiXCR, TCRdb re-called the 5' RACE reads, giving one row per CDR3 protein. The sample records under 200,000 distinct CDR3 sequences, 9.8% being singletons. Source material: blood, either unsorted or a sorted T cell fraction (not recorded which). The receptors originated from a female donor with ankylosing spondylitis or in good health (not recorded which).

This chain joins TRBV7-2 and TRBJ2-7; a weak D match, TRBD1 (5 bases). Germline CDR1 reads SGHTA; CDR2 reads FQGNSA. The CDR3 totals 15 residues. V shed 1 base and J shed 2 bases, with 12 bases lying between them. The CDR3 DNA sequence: TGTGCCAGCAGCTTAGAACCGACAGCGCCCTACGAGCAGTACTTC. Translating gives CASSLEPTAPYEQYF.

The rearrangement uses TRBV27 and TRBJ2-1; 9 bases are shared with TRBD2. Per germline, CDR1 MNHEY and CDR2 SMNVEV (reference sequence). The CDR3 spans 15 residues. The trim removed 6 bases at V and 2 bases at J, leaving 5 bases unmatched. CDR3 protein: CASSQAGGPYNEQFF. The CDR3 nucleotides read TGTGCCAGCAGCCAAGCGGGAGGCCCCTACAATGAGCAGTTCTTC.